This T cell receptor (beta chain) was documented in a study of blood T cell repertoires in COVID-19. The wider study: Two negative PCRs, clearance, or symptom resolution characterized the recovered Cohort 3 donors. Nucleic acid was either cDNA or gDNA, and it came from T cells, B-cell-depleted T cells, or PBMCs.

V was clipped by 0 bases and J by 6 bases, with 13 bases between them. CDR1 is SGHKS, CDR2 YYEKEE, per germline (reference sequence). This CDR3 spans 15 amino acids. TCRdb keeps only in-frame clones here, not all; method: immunoSEQ multiplex PCR. This sample carries a few hundred thousand clones, around 85% of them seen once, and the ten largest clones take 3.1%. Living in 24 US areas, the participants were between roughly 18 and 90 years of age. The chain has TRBV5-5 and TRBJ1-5; no reliable D call. Sequenced material: PBMCs or T cells enriched from blood (not recorded which). The TCR sequence derives from a woman aged 45-59 years in a cohort exposed to, infected with or recovered from COVID-19 (not recorded which). Here the CDR3 reads CASSLVPATGQPQHF. The CDR3 nucleotides are TGTGCCAGCAGCTTGGTGCCAGCCACGGGTCAGCCCCAGCATTTT. Full variable domain (remainder filled in from reference TRBV5-5 and TRBJ1-5): DAGVTQSPTHLIKTRGQQVTLRCSPISGHKSVSWYQQVLGQGPQFIFQYYEKEERGRGNFPDRFSARQFPNYSSELNVNALLLGDSALYLCASSLVPATGQPQHFGDGTRLSIL.